The 31 T cell receptor beta chains presented below share a single source sample, sequenced in a study of shared clonotypes between healthy human individuals. The protocol was immunoSEQ multiplex PCR, while the TCRdb copy is restricted to in-frame clones and leaves out a portion. The repertoire holds approximately 530,000 clones, with around 96% as singletons. Material for sequencing was naive CD4+ T cells sorted from blood. Described subset: CD45RA+ positively selected. The receptors were sampled from a woman younger than 45 in good health.

The chain carries TRBV27 and TRBJ2-7, with D possibly being TRBD1 or TRBD2 (5 bases each). Germline assignment: CDR1 MNHEY and CDR2 SMNVEV (reference sequence). The ends were cut back, 4 bases at V and 0 bases at J, with 7 bases in the middle. The CDR3 loop spans 13 amino acids. The CDR3 nucleotides are TGTGCCAGCAGTTGGGACCTCTCCTACGAGCAGTACTTC. Translation: CASSWDLSYEQYF.

This clone appeared once. This chain connects TRBV5-1 to TRBJ1-4, with 8 positions matching TRBD1. The CDR3 has 15 amino acids. Germline CDR1 and CDR2: SGHRS and YFSETQ. Trimming cost V 4 bases and J 5 bases; bases outside gene matches: 7. The DNA of the CDR3 is TGCGCCAGCAGCCCCGGACAGGGAGGAAATGAAAAACTGTTTTTT. Its translation is CASSPGQGGNEKLFF.

This clone showed up just once. The gene calls are TRBV27 and TRBJ1-2, with D perhaps matching TRBD1 (5 bases). The CDR3 contains 13 residues. CDR1 and CDR2 from the germline V gene are MNHEY and SMNVEV (reference sequence). The V and J ends lost 6 bases and 2 bases respectively, with 10 bases between them. CDR3 sequence reads: CASSPDRNYGYTF. The DNA for the CDR3 is TGTGCCAGCAGCCCAGACAGAAACTATGGCTACACCTTC.

The chain joins TRBV12-1 to TRBJ2-7. TRBV12-1 is annotated as a pseudogene. The CDR3 is 14 amino acids. The chain's CDR3 is CASSLGGRRYEQYF. For the CDR3, the DNA is TGTGCCAGCAGCTTGGGCGGAAGAAGATACGAGCAGTACTTC.

The chain is built from TRBV9 and TRBJ2-2, with D hard to call. CDR1 is SGDLS and CDR2 is YYNGEE in the germline V gene. The CDR3 runs to 15 residues. V was clipped by 2 bases and J by 3 bases, with 11 bases between them. CDR3 in amino acids: CASSVDPLHTGELFF. The CDR3, as DNA: TGTGCCAGCAGCGTCGATCCCCTTCACACCGGGGAGCTGTTTTTT.

This clone was observed a few times. This CDR3 is also generated by other DNA sequences in the sample. The chain carries TRBV5-1 and TRBJ2-5; no clear D. Trimming removed 0 bases from V and 2 bases from J, with 5 bases in between. The germline V gene has CDR1 SGHRS and CDR2 YFSETQ. The CDR3 runs to 13 residues. CDR3 protein: CASSLVGQETQYF. Here the CDR3 DNA reads TGCGCCAGCAGCTTGGTCGGGCAAGAGACCCAGTACTTC.

The rearrangement links TRBV7-2 to TRBJ2-7, with TRBD2 matching 11 bases. V shed 4 bases, J shed 1 base, and the junction held 9 bases outside the gene matches. CDR1 is SGHTA, CDR2 FQGNSA, per germline. The CDR3 runs to 17 residues. The DNA for the CDR3 is TGTGCCAGCAGCTCCTCCGCCCTAGCGGGAGGATCCTACGAGCAGTACTTC. It yields the protein CASSSSALAGGSYEQYF.

The J gene is TRBJ1-2, the V gene TRBV27; D gene ambiguous. The CDR3 consists of 15 residues. Trimming pared 4 bases from V and 8 bases from J, leaving 20 bases between. The germline CDR1 and CDR2 sequences are MNHEY and SMNVEV (reference sequence). The chain's CDR3 is CASSSPRGSPRGYTF. DNA for the CDR3: TGTGCCAGCAGTTCTCCGCGGGGTTCGCCTAGAGGCTACACCTTC.

J is TRBJ1-2 and V is TRBV7-6; 7 bases match TRBD1. The CDR3 consists of 13 residues. Germline CDR1 is SGHVS and CDR2 is FNYEAQ. Trimming cost V 0 bases and J 7 bases; bases outside gene matches: 2. The CDR3 spells CASSLAGGRGYTF. CDR3 nucleotides: TGTGCCAGCAGCTTAGCAGGGGGCCGTGGCTACACCTTC.

CDR3 residues: CASSVNPPSGSYEQYF. DNA for the CDR3: TGTGCCAGCAGCGTCAACCCCCCTAGCGGGAGCTACGAGCAGTACTTC. The chain is built from TRBV7-2 and TRBJ2-7, with 10 bases fitting TRBD2. Per germline, CDR1 SGHTA and CDR2 FQGNSA. The ends lost 5 bases at V and 3 bases at J; junction bases unmatched: 10. The CDR3 covers 16 residues.

The chain employs TRBV5-1 and TRBJ2-3, with no clear D. Trimming pared 3 bases from V and 2 bases from J, leaving 13 bases between. The CDR3 sequence is 15 residues long. Per the germline V gene, CDR1 is SGHRS and CDR2 is YFSETQ. CDR3 residues: CASSSLAEPTDTQYF. The CDR3 nucleotides are TGCGCCAGCAGCTCTTTGGCGGAACCCACAGATACGCAGTATTTT. The full variable domain, in which reference TRBV5-1 and TRBJ2-3 provide the parts outside the CDR3, is KAGVTQTPRYLIKTRGQQVTLSCSPISGHRSVSWYQQTPGQGLQFLFEYFSETQRNKGNFPGRFSGRQFSNSRSEMNVSTLELGDSALYLCASSSLAEPTDTQYFGPGTRLTVL.

V usage is TRBV28 and J usage is TRBJ1-5, with D unclear. The V gene lost 2 bases and the J gene lost 4 bases, with 12 bases spanning the gap. The CDR3 runs to 15 residues. Germline CDR1 MDHEN, CDR2 SYDVKM. CDR3: CASSLTSRTNQPQHF. DNA of the CDR3: TGTGCCAGCAGTTTAACCTCTCGCACAAATCAGCCCCAGCATTTT.

J is TRBJ2-1 and V is TRBV5-1; no firm D call. Per germline, CDR1 SGHRS and CDR2 YFSETQ. Trimming removed 4 bases from V and 7 bases from J, with 9 bases in between. CDR3 length: 12 amino acids. The CDR3 region is CASSPGRNEQFF. CDR3 DNA sequence: TGCGCCAGCAGCCCCGGCCGAAATGAGCAGTTCTTC.

The chain has TRBV19 and TRBJ1-1; the D is unclear. Germline V CDR1 and CDR2: LNHDA, SQIVND (reference sequence). The CDR3 runs to 15 residues. Deletions cut 3 bases from V and 4 bases from J, with 15 bases between. The CDR3 is CASSMKIGRSTEAFF. CDR3 DNA sequence: TGTGCCAGTAGTATGAAGATAGGGCGGAGCACTGAAGCTTTCTTT.

The gene calls are TRBV5-1 and TRBJ2-7; possibly TRBD1 for D (5 bases). Looked up from germline, CDR1 is SGHRS and CDR2 is YFSETQ. This CDR3 has 14 residues. Trimming took 4 bases from V and 6 from J, leaving 17 bases between them. CDR3 amino acids: CASSPTGRGTEQYF. DNA of the CDR3: TGCGCCAGCAGCCCAACAGGCCGTGGAACCGAGCAGTACTTC.

Of note for this clone: The junction and the germline gene differ at one end; a read error may be behind it. The rearrangement uses TRBV28 and TRBJ1-5, with a possible D match to TRBD1 (5 bases). The CDR3 sequence is 14 residues long. Germline V gene sequence: CDR1 MDHEN, CDR2 SYDVKM. The CDR3 nucleotides are TGTGCCAGCAGTTACCCCTGGGGCAACCAGCCCCAGCATTTT. Protein: CASSYPWGNQPQHF.

V gene TRBV2 combines with J gene TRBJ1-1; no reliable D call. Looked up from germline, CDR1 is SNHLY and CDR2 is FYNNEI. The CDR3 length is 14 residues. The V end lost 6 bases, the J end lost 5 bases, and 16 bases lay between the germline ends. The CDR3 bases are TGTGCCAGCAGACGTCAATCCACAAGGACTGAAGCTTTCTTT. Its protein is CASRRQSTRTEAFF.

The chain employs TRBV6-1 and TRBJ2-3; unclear D gene. The CDR3 is made up of 9 amino acids. Trimming shortened V by 9 bases and J by 5 bases, and 3 bases separated the two germline ends. Germline CDR1 MNHNS, CDR2 SASEGT. The CDR3 region is CASQDTQYF. The CDR3 DNA reads TGTGCCAGTCAAGATACGCAGTATTTT.

The chain joins TRBV2 to TRBJ1-1; D is undetermined. Germline CDR1 reads SNHLY; CDR2 reads FYNNEI. V was clipped by 5 bases and J by 3 bases, with 7 bases between them. The CDR3 consists of 12 residues. The CDR3 nucleotides are TGTGCCAGCAGTCTACGGGACACTGAAGCTTTCTTT. It specifies CASSLRDTEAFF.

This chain connects TRBV27 to TRBJ1-2; 9 positions match TRBD1. The CDR3 contains 14 residues. The V and J ends lost 6 bases and 1 base, in that order; junction bases with no gene match: 3. Germline CDR1 is MNHEY and CDR2 is SMNVEV (reference sequence). The CDR3, as DNA: TGTGCCAGCAGGGGGACAGGGCTTAACTATGGCTACACCTTC. This encodes CASRGTGLNYGYTF.

The genes are TRBV7-2 and TRBJ2-1; 7 bases agree with TRBD2. The length of the CDR3 is 14 residues. CDR1 is SGHTA, CDR2 FQGNSA, per germline. V shed 3 bases and J 8 bases; nucleotides not matched to a gene: 7. The CDR3 coding sequence is TGTGCCAGCAGCTTGGGGACTACCAAATATGAGCAGTTCTTC. This gives the protein CASSLGTTKYEQFF.

This chain connects TRBV6-5 to TRBJ2-2; no clear D. V was trimmed by 6 bases and J by 0 bases, leaving 8 bases between them. The germline CDR1 and CDR2 sequences are MNHEY and SVGAGI. The CDR3 is 14 amino acids. CDR3 amino acids: CASRVAPNTGELFF. CDR3 bases: TGTGCCAGCAGGGTGGCTCCGAACACCGGGGAGCTGTTTTTT.

This rearrangement joins TRBV11-2 to TRBJ2-7; D may be TRBD1 or TRBD2 (5 bases each). Germline CDR1 is SGHAT and CDR2 is FQNNGV. CDR3 length equals 14 residues. V shed 5 bases and J shed 2 bases, with 13 bases lying between them. Written as DNA, the CDR3 is TGTGCCAGCAGCGTCGGGACGGCACCCTACGAGCAGTACTTC. This encodes CASSVGTAPYEQYF.

This chain uses TRBV18 with TRBJ2-7; TRBD1 is a possible D gene (6 bases). Between the trimmed V and J ends, which lost 3 bases and 4 bases, there was a span of 13 bases. Germline assignment: CDR1 KGHSH and CDR2 LQKENI. This CDR3 has 14 amino acids. In DNA form, the CDR3 reads TGTGCCAGCTCACCCTGGGGGCAGGGGTACGAGCAGTACTTC. Protein sequence: CASSPWGQGYEQYF.

Only one count was recorded for this clone. The chain employs TRBV10-3 and TRBJ2-7, with TRBD1 identical over 9 bases. The germline CDR1 and CDR2 sequences are ENHRY and SYGVKD. The CDR3 is 14 residues long. With 4 bases clipped from V and 5 bases from J, the junction kept 6 bases outside the gene matches. The CDR3 here is CAISVGQGRNEQYF. CDR3 bases: TGTGCCATCAGTGTGGGACAGGGTCGAAACGAGCAGTACTTC.

The rearrangement links TRBV4-2 to TRBJ2-5; the D gene is possibly TRBD2 (5 bases). The CDR3 is 15 amino acids. V was pared by 5 bases and J by 5 bases, with 18 bases between. The V gene's germline CDR1 is LGHNA and CDR2 YNFKEQ. CDR3 protein: CASSLGSGGSETQYF. The CDR3 DNA sequence: TGTGCCAGCAGCTTGGGGAGTGGCGGATCCGAGACCCAGTACTTC.

The rearrangement links TRBV29-1 to TRBJ1-2; TRBD1 aligns across 7 bases. This CDR3 is 14 amino acids long. Germline CDR1 is SQVTM and CDR2 is ANQGSEA. After removal of 5 bases from V and 4 bases from J, the junction contained 10 bases not matched to a gene. CDR3 DNA: TGCAGCGTTTACGAAGACAGGGCAAGCTATGGCTACACCTTC. This gives the protein CSVYEDRASYGYTF.

V gene TRBV7-9 combines with J gene TRBJ2-3, with D possibly being TRBD2 (5 bases). Trimming cost V 2 bases and J 6 bases, with 15 bases left between them. Germline V lookup: CDR1 SEHNR, CDR2 FQNEAQ (reference sequence). The CDR3 is 15 amino acids. This chain's CDR3 is CASSLSLGAPDTQYF. DNA for the CDR3: TGTGCCAGCAGCTTAAGCTTGGGAGCACCGGATACGCAGTATTTT.

This clone was detected only once. This sequence joins TRBV11-2 and TRBJ2-1, with TRBD2 identical over 7 bases. Germline V lookup: CDR1 SGHAT, CDR2 FQNNGV. CDR3 length: 14 residues. Germline trimming cut 5 bases from V and 4 bases from J; bases unmatched to any gene: 5. This CDR3 is CASSRGLTYNEQFF. DNA of the CDR3: TGTGCCAGCAGCAGGGGACTAACGTACAATGAGCAGTTCTTC.

V and J are TRBV19 and TRBJ1-5; D remains ambiguous. The CDR3 is 16 amino acids. Germline CDR1 reads LNHDA; CDR2 reads SQIVND (reference sequence). Trimming removed 6 bases at V and 4 bases at J, with 19 bases between. This CDR3 reads CASSGGSGGFNQPQHF. The CDR3 DNA reads as TGTGCCAGTAGCGGCGGATCAGGAGGCTTTAATCAGCCCCAGCATTTT. The variable domain in full, completed from reference TRBV19 and TRBJ1-5, reads DGGITQSPKYLFRKEGQNVTLSCEQNLNHDAMYWYRQDPGQGLRLIYYSQIVNDFQKGDIAEGYSVSREKKESFPLTVTSAQKNPTAFYLCASSGGSGGFNQPQHFGDGTRLSIL.

With respect to this clone: The sample carries other DNA sequences with the same CDR3. The chain recombines TRBV4-1 with TRBJ2-1; 9 bases align to TRBD1. The CDR3 runs to 15 residues. Germline CDR1 is MGHRA and CDR2 is YSYEKL. J gave up 3 bases and V 4 bases, and 4 bases lay outside the gene matches. CDR3 coding DNA: TGCGCCAGCAGCCCCGGGACAGGGCGCTACAATGAGCAGTTCTTC. This encodes CASSPGTGRYNEQFF.